This T cell receptor beta chain originates from a study of T cell responses to AZD1222 COVID-19 vaccine. Study-wide findings and caveats: Repertoires were obtained solely post-peak T cell response. Of spike-specific TCRs, nearly half reportedly target regions left unmutated in variants. Vaccine-associated CD4 TCRs ranged over spike, dominating at 160-218 and 743-854.

As to this clone: Antigen: not known.

The CDR3 totals 15 residues. Germline CDR1 is SNHLY and CDR2 is FYNNEI. V trimming: 7 bases; J trimming: 5 bases; junction bases outside the gene matches: 12. Clones were read by immunoSEQ multiplex PCR, and TCRdb kept only the in-frame ones, dropping some. Seen here are 150,000 or so clones, about 89% observed once, and the top ten hold approximately 6%. V and J are TRBV2 and TRBJ2-7; TRBD1 aligns across 9 bases. The origin of this receptor is an adult in good health. This specimen consisted of peripheral blood, obtained on day 0 of AZD1222 vaccination. This chain's CDR3 is CASTERQGVTHEQYF. In nucleotides, the CDR3 is TGTGCCAGCACCGAACGACAGGGGGTAACCCACGAGCAGTACTTC.